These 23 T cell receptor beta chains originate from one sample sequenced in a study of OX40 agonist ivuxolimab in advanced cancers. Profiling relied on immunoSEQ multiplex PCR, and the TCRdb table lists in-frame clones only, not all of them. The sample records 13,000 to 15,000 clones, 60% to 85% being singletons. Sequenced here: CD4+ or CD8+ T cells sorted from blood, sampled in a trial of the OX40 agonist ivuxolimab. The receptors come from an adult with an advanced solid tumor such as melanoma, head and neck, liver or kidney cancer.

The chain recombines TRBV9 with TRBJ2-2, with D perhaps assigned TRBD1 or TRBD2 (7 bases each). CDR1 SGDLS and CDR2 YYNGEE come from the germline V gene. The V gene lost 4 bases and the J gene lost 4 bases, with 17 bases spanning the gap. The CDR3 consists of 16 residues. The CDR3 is CASSSKGGTATGELFF. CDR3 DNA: TGTGCCAGCAGCTCCAAGGGGGGGACAGCCACCGGGGAGCTGTTTTTT.

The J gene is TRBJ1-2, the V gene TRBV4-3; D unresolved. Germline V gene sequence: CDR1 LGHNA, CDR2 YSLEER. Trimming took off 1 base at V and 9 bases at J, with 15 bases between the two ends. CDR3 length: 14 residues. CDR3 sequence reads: CASSQGSQVHSYTF. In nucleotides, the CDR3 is TGCGCCAGCAGCCAAGGGTCGCAAGTTCATAGCTACACCTTC.

The CDR3 spells CASSLARGPSYEQYF. The DNA for the CDR3 is TGTGCCAGCAGCTTAGCCAGGGGGCCCTCCTACGAGCAGTACTTC. The chain joins TRBV11-2 to TRBJ2-7, with 8 bases that match TRBD1. Trimming cost V 1 base and J 0 bases; bases outside gene matches: 2. This CDR3 contains 15 residues. Germline CDR1 and CDR2: SGHAT and FQNNGV.

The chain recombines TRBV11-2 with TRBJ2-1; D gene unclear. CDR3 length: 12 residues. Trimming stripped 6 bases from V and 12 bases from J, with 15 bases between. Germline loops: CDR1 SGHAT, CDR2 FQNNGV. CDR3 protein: CASSFTGVVQFF. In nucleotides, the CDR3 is TGTGCCAGCAGTTTCACTGGGGTCGTGCAGTTCTTC.

CDR3 in amino acids: CAWTGFATEAFF. As DNA, the CDR3 is TGTGCCTGGACAGGGTTCGCGACTGAAGCTTTCTTT. The rearrangement links TRBV30 to TRBJ1-1, with a weak D call TRBD1 (5 bases). Trimming shortened V by 4 bases and J by 5 bases, and 11 bases separated the two germline ends. The CDR3 contains 12 residues. CDR1 and CDR2 from the germline V gene are GTSNPN and SVGIG (reference sequence). Filled out from reference TRBV30 and TRBJ1-1, the complete variable domain reads SQTIHQWPATLVQPVGSPLSLECTVEGTSNPNLYWYRQAAGRGLQLLFYSVGIGQISSEVPQNLSASRPQDRQFILSSKKLLLSDSGFYLCAWTGFATEAFFGQGTRLTVV.

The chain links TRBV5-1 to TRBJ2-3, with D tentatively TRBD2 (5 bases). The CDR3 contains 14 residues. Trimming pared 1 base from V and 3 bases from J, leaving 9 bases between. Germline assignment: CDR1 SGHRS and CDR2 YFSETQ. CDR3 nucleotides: TGCGCCAGCAGCTTGAAGGGAGTTACAGATACGCAGTATTTT. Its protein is CASSLKGVTDTQYF. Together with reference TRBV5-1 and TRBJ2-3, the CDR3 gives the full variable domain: KAGVTQTPRYLIKTRGQQVTLSCSPISGHRSVSWYQQTPGQGLQFLFEYFSETQRNKGNFPGRFSGRQFSNSRSEMNVSTLELGDSALYLCASSLKGVTDTQYFGPGTRLTVL.

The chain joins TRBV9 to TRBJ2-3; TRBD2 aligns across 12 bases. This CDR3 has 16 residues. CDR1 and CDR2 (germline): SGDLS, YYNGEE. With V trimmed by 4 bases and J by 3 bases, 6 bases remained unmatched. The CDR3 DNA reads TGTGCCAGCAGCCCTAGCGGGGGGGCCTTAACAGATACGCAGTATTTT. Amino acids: CASSPSGGALTDTQYF.

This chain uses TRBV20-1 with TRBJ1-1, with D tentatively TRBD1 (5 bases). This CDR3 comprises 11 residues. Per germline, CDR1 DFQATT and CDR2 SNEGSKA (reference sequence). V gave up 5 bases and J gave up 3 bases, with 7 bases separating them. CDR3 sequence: CSAGTYTEAFF. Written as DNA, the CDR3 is TGCAGTGCTGGGACCTACACTGAAGCTTTCTTT.

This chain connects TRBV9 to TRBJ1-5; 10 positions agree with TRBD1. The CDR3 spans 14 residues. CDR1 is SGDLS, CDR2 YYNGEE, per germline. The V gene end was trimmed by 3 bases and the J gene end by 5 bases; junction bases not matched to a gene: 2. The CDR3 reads CASSATGGDQPQHF. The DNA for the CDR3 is TGTGCCAGCAGCGCGACAGGGGGCGATCAGCCCCAGCATTTT.

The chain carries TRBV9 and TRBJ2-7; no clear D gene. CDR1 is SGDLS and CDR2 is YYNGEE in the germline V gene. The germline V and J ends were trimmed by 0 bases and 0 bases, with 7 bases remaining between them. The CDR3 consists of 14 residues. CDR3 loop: CASSVVPTSYEQYF. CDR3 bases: TGTGCCAGCAGCGTAGTCCCAACCTCCTACGAGCAGTACTTC.

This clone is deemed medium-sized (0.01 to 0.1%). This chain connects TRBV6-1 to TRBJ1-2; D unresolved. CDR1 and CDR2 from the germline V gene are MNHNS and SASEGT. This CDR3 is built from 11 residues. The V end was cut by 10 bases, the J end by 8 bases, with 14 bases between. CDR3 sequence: CATPELDGYTF. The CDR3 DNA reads TGTGCCACCCCGGAACTGGACGGCTACACCTTC.

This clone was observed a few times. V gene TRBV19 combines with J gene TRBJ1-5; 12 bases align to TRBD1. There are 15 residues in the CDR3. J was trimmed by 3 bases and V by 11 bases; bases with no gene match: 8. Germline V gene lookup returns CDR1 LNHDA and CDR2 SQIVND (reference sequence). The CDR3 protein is CASGTGGENNQPQHF. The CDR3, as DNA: TGTGCCTCCGGGACAGGGGGCGAAAACAATCAGCCCCAGCATTTT.

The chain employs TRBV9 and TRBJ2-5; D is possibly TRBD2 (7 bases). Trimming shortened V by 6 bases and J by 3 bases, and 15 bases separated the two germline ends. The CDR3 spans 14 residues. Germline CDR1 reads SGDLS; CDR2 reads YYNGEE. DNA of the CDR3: TGTGCCAGCACCCCTAGGGGGGGTGAAGAGACCCAGTACTTC. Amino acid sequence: CASTPRGGEETQYF.

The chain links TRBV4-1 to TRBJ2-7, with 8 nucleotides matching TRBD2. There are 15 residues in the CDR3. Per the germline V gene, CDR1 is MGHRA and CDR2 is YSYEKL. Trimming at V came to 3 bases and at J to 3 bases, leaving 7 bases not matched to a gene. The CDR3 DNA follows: TGCGCCAGCAGCCATGGTACTAGCGGCGACTACGAGCAGTACTTC. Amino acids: CASSHGTSGDYEQYF.

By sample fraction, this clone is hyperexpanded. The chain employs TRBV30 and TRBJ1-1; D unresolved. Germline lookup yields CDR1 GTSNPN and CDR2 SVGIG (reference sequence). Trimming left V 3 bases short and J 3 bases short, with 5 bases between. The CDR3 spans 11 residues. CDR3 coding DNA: TGTGCCTGGAGGGGCTACACTGAAGCTTTCTTT. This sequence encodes CAWRGYTEAFF.

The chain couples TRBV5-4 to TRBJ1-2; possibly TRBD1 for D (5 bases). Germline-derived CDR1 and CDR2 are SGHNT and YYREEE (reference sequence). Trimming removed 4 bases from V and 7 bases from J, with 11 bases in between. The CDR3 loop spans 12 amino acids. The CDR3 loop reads CASSPQGSGYTF. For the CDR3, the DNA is TGTGCCAGCAGCCCGCAGGGAAGTGGCTACACCTTC.

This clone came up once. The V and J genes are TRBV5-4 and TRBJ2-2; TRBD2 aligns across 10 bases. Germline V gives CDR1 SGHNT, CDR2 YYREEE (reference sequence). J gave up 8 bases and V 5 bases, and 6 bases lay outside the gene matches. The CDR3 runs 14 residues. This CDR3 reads CASSAGLADGELFF. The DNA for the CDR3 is TGTGCCAGCAGTGCCGGACTAGCGGATGGGGAGCTGTTTTTT.

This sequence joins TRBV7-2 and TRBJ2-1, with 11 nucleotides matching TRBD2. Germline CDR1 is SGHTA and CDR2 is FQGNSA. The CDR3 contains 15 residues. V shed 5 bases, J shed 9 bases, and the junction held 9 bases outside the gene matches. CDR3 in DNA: TGTGCCAGCAGCCTATTAGCGGGGGGGCGATCTGAGCAGTTCTTC. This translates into CASSLLAGGRSEQFF.

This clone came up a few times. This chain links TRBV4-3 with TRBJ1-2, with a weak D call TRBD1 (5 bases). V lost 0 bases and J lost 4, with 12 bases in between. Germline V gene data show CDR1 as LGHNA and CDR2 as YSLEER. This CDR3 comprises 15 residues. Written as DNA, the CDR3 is TGCGCCAGCAGCCAAGATCGGGGCGGCGGCTATGGCTACACCTTC. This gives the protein CASSQDRGGGYGYTF.

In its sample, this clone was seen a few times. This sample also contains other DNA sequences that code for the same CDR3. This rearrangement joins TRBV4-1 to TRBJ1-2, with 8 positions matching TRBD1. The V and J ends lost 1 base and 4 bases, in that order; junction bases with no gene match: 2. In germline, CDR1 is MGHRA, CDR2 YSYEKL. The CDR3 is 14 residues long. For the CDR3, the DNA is TGCGCCAGCAGCCAAGGCCAGGGGGCCTATGGCTACACCTTC. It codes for CASSQGQGAYGYTF.

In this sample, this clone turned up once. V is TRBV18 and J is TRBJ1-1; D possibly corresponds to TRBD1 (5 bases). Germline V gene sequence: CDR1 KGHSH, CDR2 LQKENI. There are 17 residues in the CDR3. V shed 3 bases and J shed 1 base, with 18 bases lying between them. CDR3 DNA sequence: TGTGCCAGCTCACCTCGAAGTGGGGCTTCAGCGAACACTGAAGCTTTCTTT. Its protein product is CASSPRSGASANTEAFF.

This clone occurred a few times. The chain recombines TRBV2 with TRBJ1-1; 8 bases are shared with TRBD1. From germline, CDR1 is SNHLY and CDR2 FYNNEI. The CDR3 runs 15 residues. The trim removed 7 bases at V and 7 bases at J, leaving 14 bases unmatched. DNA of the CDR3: TGTGCCAGCAAGGAGGGGAGACAGGGGAGGGTTGAAGCTTTCTTT. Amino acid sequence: CASKEGRQGRVEAFF.

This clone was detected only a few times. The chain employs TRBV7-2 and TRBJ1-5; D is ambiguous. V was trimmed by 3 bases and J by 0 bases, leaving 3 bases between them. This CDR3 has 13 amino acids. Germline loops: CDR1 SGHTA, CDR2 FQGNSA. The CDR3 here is CASSFYSNQPQHF. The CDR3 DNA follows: TGTGCCAGCAGCTTTTATAGCAATCAGCCCCAGCATTTT.